Presented here are 11 T cell receptor beta chains from one specimen sequenced in a study of blood T cell repertoires in COVID-19. Method: immunoSEQ multiplex PCR; TCRdb's copy keeps in-frame clones and lacks some. The data contain about 130,000 clones, around 89% of them singletons. Sequenced sample: peripheral blood. These receptors all stem from a man in his forties or fifties with acute or convalescent COVID-19.

The V call is TRBV3-1 (or the pseudogene TRBV3-2), the J call TRBJ1-1; perhaps TRBD1 as D (6 bases). Germline CDR1 is LGHDT and CDR2 is YNNKEL (reference sequence). The CDR3 totals 13 residues. V was clipped by 4 bases and J by 3 bases, with 9 bases between them. CDR3 residues: CASSPQGYTEAFF. CDR3 nucleotides: TGTGCCAGCAGCCCACAGGGCTACACTGAAGCTTTCTTT.

The gene calls are TRBV19 and TRBJ2-5, with TRBD1 identical over 10 bases. This CDR3 is 15 amino acids long. The V gene end was trimmed by 4 bases and the J gene end by 4 bases; junction bases not matched to a gene: 6. From germline, CDR1 is LNHDA and CDR2 SQIVND (reference sequence). Here the CDR3 DNA reads TGTGCCAGTAGTAGGACAGGGGGTCAGCGAGAGACCCAGTACTTC. This sequence encodes CASSRTGGQRETQYF.

V usage is TRBV27 and J usage is TRBJ2-5, with D possibly TRBD1 on 6 matching bases. From germline, CDR1 is MNHEY and CDR2 SMNVEV (reference sequence). Trimming removed 4 bases from V and 4 bases from J, with 16 bases in between. This CDR3 has 15 amino acids. Here the CDR3 DNA reads TGTGCCAGCAGTTCAATAACAGGGAACTCAGAGACCCAGTACTTC. Translation gives CASSSITGNSETQYF.

The chain carries TRBV3-1 (or the pseudogene TRBV3-2) and TRBJ1-6; unclear D gene. This CDR3 has 12 amino acids. Germline values: CDR1 LGHDT, CDR2 YNNKEL (reference sequence). The V and J ends lost 1 base and 8 bases respectively, with 3 bases between them. CDR3 region: CASSQADSPLHF. CDR3 bases: TGTGCCAGCAGCCAAGCCGATTCACCCCTCCACTTT.

The chain joins TRBV5-1 to TRBJ2-1; D is perhaps TRBD2 (5 bases). The CDR3 has 14 amino acids. Germline V lookup: CDR1 SGHRS, CDR2 YFSETQ. Deletions cut 5 bases from V and 0 bases from J, with 9 bases between. The CDR3 region is CASRSGLSYNEQFF. DNA for the CDR3: TGCGCCAGCAGATCCGGACTCTCCTACAATGAGCAGTTCTTC.

This clone appeared a single time. The chain has TRBV6-5 and TRBJ1-6; D not certain. The CDR3 loop spans 15 amino acids. Trimming cost V 5 bases and J 10 bases, with 18 bases left between them. The germline CDR1 and CDR2 sequences are MNHEY and SVGAGI. CDR3 protein: CASSRSTPGDSPLHF. CDR3 coding DNA: TGTGCCAGCAGTCGTTCAACCCCCGGAGACTCACCCCTCCACTTT.

J is TRBJ2-1 and V is TRBV27; the match to TRBD1 covers 10 bases. Germline CDR1 and CDR2: MNHEY and SMNVEV (reference sequence). With V trimmed by 9 bases and J by 6 bases, 11 bases remained unmatched. The CDR3 length is 15 residues. This CDR3 reads CASRPGQGRANEQFF. The CDR3 region has the DNA TGTGCCAGTCGACCGGGACAGGGGAGAGCCAATGAGCAGTTCTTC.

The CDR3 protein is CASSQDEARQPQHF. The CDR3 bases are TGCGCCAGCAGCCAAGACGAGGCACGGCAGCCCCAGCATTTT. V and J are TRBV4-1 and TRBJ1-5; D ambiguous. The CDR3 covers 14 residues. Trimming took off 0 bases at V and 7 bases at J, with 10 bases between the two ends. Germline V gene lookup returns CDR1 MGHRA and CDR2 YSYEKL.

This chain links TRBV18 with TRBJ2-7; 7 bases are a match to TRBD1. CDR1 and CDR2 from the germline V gene are KGHSH and LQKENI. The CDR3 runs to 14 residues. With V trimmed by 2 bases and J by 6 bases, 7 bases remained unmatched. CDR3 in DNA: TGTGCCAGCTCACCAGCCCAGGGGGTGAGCGAGCAGTACTTC. The encoded protein is CASSPAQGVSEQYF.

CDR3 nucleotides: TGCGCCAGCAGCATAAGTTGGGGCGTGAACACCGGGGAGCTGTTTTTT. Amino acids: CASSISWGVNTGELFF. This sequence joins TRBV5-1 and TRBJ2-2, with D maybe TRBD1 (5 bases). Germline-derived CDR1 and CDR2 are SGHRS and YFSETQ. CDR3 length: 16 residues. Trimming took off 4 bases at V and 1 base at J, with 14 bases between the two ends.

This clone is a singleton in its sample. The chain employs TRBV28 and TRBJ1-1; D unclear. V was cut by 6 bases and J by 3 bases, with 14 bases left in between. Germline V gives CDR1 MDHEN, CDR2 SYDVKM. This CDR3 has 14 amino acids. CDR3 sequence (DNA): TGTGCCAGCAGGAGAGGGTCCACCTACACTGAAGCTTTCTTT. It encodes CASRRGSTYTEAFF.